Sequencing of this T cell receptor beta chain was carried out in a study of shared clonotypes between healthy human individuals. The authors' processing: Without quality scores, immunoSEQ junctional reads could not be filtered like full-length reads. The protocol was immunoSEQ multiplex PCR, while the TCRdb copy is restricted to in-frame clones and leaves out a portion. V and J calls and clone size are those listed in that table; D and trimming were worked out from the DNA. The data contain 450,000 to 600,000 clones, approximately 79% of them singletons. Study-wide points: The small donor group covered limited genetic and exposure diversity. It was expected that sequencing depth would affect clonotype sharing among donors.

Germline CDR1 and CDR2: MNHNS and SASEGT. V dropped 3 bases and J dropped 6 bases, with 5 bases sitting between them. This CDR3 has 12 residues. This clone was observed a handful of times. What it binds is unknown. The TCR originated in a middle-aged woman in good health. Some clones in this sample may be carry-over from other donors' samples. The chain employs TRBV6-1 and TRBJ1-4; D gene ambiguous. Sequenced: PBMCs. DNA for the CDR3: TGTGCCAGCAGTGACTTTCATGAAAAACTGTTTTTT. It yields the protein CASSDFHEKLFF.